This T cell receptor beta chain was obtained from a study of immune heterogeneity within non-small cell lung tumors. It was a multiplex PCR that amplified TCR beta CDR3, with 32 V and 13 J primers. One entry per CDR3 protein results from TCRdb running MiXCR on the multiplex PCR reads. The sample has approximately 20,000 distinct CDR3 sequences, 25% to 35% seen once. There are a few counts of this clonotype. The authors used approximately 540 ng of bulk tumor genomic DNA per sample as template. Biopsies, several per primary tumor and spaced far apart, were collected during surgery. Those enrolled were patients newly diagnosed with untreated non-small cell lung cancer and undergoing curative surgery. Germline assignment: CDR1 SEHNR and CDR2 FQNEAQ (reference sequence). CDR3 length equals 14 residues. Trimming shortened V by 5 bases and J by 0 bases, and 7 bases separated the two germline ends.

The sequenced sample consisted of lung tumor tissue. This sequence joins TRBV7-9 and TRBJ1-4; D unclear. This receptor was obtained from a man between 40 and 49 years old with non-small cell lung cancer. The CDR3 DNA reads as TGTGCCAGCAGCCCTGGAGCAACTAATGAAAAACTGTTTTTT. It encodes CASSPGATNEKLFF.